The 17 T cell receptor beta chains below come from one sample, sequenced in a study of control samples from healthy donors and cancer patients (dated by TCRdb to about 2020). Library preparation used the immunoSEQ multiplex PCR assay. The source is immuneACCESS, and TCRdb retained only in-frame sequences with V and J called. Part of the clones is not carried over; for the studies checked, unresolved V genes explain less than half of this, and the remainder is unexplained. This sample lists about 140,000 clones; around nine tenths were detected once. 1.5% to 2% of the sample comes from the top ten. The sequencing sample was made of blood. These receptors all come from a man between 18 and 29 years old in good health.

The chain has TRBV7-2 and TRBJ2-6, with no clear D. CDR1 and CDR2 (germline): SGHTA, FQGNSA. The CDR3 length is 16 residues. V was cut by 0 bases and J by 2 bases, with 8 bases left in between. CDR3 sequence (DNA): TGTGCCAGCAGCTTAGCGGGTGACCCTGGGGCCAACGTCCTGACTTTC. It codes for CASSLAGDPGANVLTF. The entire variable domain, with the rest obtained from reference TRBV7-2 and TRBJ2-6, is as follows: GAGVSQSPSNKVTEKGKDVELRCDPISGHTALYWYRQSLGQGLEFLIYFQGNSAPDKSGLPSDRFSAERTGGSVSTLTIQRTQQEDSAVYLCASSLAGDPGANVLTFGAGSRLTVL.

V and J are TRBV7-2 and TRBJ1-1; TRBD1 aligns across 7 bases. The CDR3 covers 15 residues. Germline lookup yields CDR1 SGHTA and CDR2 FQGNSA. V was pared by 8 bases and J by 1 base, with 10 bases of the junction left unmatched. CDR3 nucleotides: TGTGCCAGCTTCCCAGGGGGAGGGGAGAACACTGAAGCTTTCTTT. This gives the protein CASFPGGGENTEAFF.

The V call is TRBV27, the J call TRBJ2-1; 8 bases line up with TRBD2. V lost 2 bases to trimming and J lost 6 bases; unmatched junction nucleotides: 6. The CDR3 sequence is 15 residues long. The germline gives CDR1 MNHEY, CDR2 SMNVEV (reference sequence). The CDR3 sequence is CASSLLSGGGNEQFF. CDR3 nucleotides: TGTGCCAGCAGTTTACTCTCGGGAGGGGGCAATGAGCAGTTCTTC.

CDR3 region: CASSSQGIGEKLFF. The CDR3 nucleotides are TGTGCCAGCAGTTCACAGGGGATCGGTGAAAAACTGTTTTTT. V usage is TRBV6-5 and J usage is TRBJ1-4, with 7 bases that match TRBD1. Germline CDR1 and CDR2: MNHEY and SVGAGI. V gave up 4 bases and J gave up 7 bases; unmatched junction bases: 6. The CDR3 spans 14 residues.

V and J are TRBV9 and TRBJ1-2; 9 bases are a match to TRBD1. The CDR3 sequence is 14 residues long. CDR1 is SGDLS and CDR2 is YYNGEE in the germline V gene. V gave up 3 bases and J gave up 6 bases; unmatched junction bases: 6. CDR3 bases: TGTGCCAGCAGCGAGCCCGGGACAGGGAATGGCTACACCTTC. As protein: CASSEPGTGNGYTF.

This clone was detected a few times. V is TRBV2 and J is TRBJ2-3, with D unresolved. Germline CDR1 is SNHLY and CDR2 is FYNNEI. The CDR3 runs 12 residues. The V and J ends lost 8 bases and 7 bases respectively, with 13 bases between them. The CDR3 sequence: CASGFEPYTQYF. The CDR3 region has the DNA TGTGCCAGCGGGTTTGAGCCCTATACGCAGTATTTT.

The chain carries TRBV10-3 and TRBJ1-1, with D uncertain. The CDR3 is 14 amino acids. From germline, CDR1 is ENHRY and CDR2 SYGVKD. Trimming cost V 4 bases and J 1 base, with 10 bases left between them. CDR3 amino acids: CAISASSRNTEAFF. The CDR3 nucleotides are TGTGCCATCAGTGCTAGCAGTCGGAACACTGAAGCTTTCTTT.

This clone was picked up one time. The rearrangement uses TRBV7-9 and TRBJ2-2, with 10 nucleotides matching TRBD1. Looked up from germline, CDR1 is SEHNR and CDR2 is FQNEAQ (reference sequence). V dropped 5 bases and J dropped 2; count of bases not matched to a gene: 8. CDR3 length: 17 amino acids. The DNA of the CDR3 is TGTGCCAGCAGCACCCCGAGGGACAGGGGTAACACCGGGGAGCTGTTTTTT. Residues: CASSTPRDRGNTGELFF.

This chain links TRBV5-8 with TRBJ1-2; no firm D call. Looked up from germline, CDR1 is SGHTS and CDR2 is YDEGEE. V was cut by 0 bases and J by 8 bases, with 11 bases left in between. CDR3 length: 13 residues. The CDR3 coding sequence is TGTGCCAGCAGCTTGGGCAGAGCGGGGGGCTACACCTTC. Residues: CASSLGRAGGYTF.

The chain recombines TRBV4-1 with TRBJ1-2; D remains unclear. Trimming removed 4 bases from V and 5 bases from J, with 14 bases in between. CDR3 size: 14 residues. Germline V gene sequence: CDR1 MGHRA, CDR2 YSYEKL. The CDR3 sequence: CASSPTPLLYGYTF. In DNA, the CDR3 is TGCGCCAGCAGCCCGACCCCCCTACTTTATGGCTACACCTTC.

The chain employs TRBV14 and TRBJ1-6; 9 bases line up with TRBD1. CDR1 is SGHDN, CDR2 FVKESK, per germline. V lost 3 bases and J lost 11; bases outside the gene matches: 14. This CDR3 has 17 residues. CDR3 sequence: CASSQQQGAVGSPPLHF. The CDR3 DNA is TGTGCCAGCAGCCAGCAACAGGGGGCCGTTGGGTCGCCACCCCTCCACTTT.

The chain carries TRBV7-9 and TRBJ1-1, with 7 bases identical to TRBD1. CDR1 is SEHNR and CDR2 is FQNEAQ in the germline V gene (reference sequence). This CDR3 comprises 14 residues. V gave up 4 bases and J gave up 4 bases; unmatched junction bases: 6. The CDR3 region has the DNA TGTGCCAGCAGCTCCGACAGGGTGCCCACTGAAGCTTTCTTT. Protein sequence: CASSSDRVPTEAFF.

This clone was picked up one time. This chain joins TRBV4-3 and TRBJ2-1; D is unresolved. This CDR3 contains 13 residues. Between the trimmed V and J ends, which lost 1 base and 7 bases, there was a span of 8 bases. Germline V gene data show CDR1 as LGHNA and CDR2 as YSLEER. The CDR3 region has the DNA TGCGCCAGCAGCCAAGCCCCCGGTAATGAGCAGTTCTTC. Protein sequence: CASSQAPGNEQFF.

The chain employs TRBV24-1 and TRBJ2-3; tentatively, D is TRBD1 (5 bases). The V and J ends lost 3 bases and 1 base respectively, with 19 bases between them. Germline loops: CDR1 KGHDR, CDR2 SFDVKD. The CDR3 extends over 18 amino acids. The CDR3 DNA is TGTGCCACCAGTGATACCGGGTCGTCCAGGGCCCGCACAGATACGCAGTATTTT. As protein: CATSDTGSSRARTDTQYF.

This chain links TRBV28 with TRBJ2-7; 12 nucleotides match TRBD2. Germline V lookup: CDR1 MDHEN, CDR2 SYDVKM. V was pared by 4 bases and J by 6 bases, with 19 bases of the junction left unmatched. The CDR3 is made up of 19 amino acids. The chain's CDR3 is CASSYATGLAGAGLLEQYF. Written as DNA, the CDR3 is TGTGCCAGCAGTTACGCCACGGGACTAGCGGGCGCGGGGCTTCTCGAGCAGTACTTC.

The chain has TRBV3-1 (or the pseudogene TRBV3-2) and TRBJ2-1; 10 positions agree with TRBD2. J gave up 15 bases and V 4 bases, and 24 bases lay outside the gene matches. The CDR3 contains 18 residues. The germline gives CDR1 LGHDT, CDR2 YNNKEL (reference sequence). The CDR3 spells CASSPSKAGGPGSLKPFF. CDR3 bases: TGTGCCAGCAGCCCGTCAAAAGCGGGGGGGCCCGGCTCCTTAAAACCGTTCTTC.

The chain has TRBV6-6 and TRBJ1-4; maybe TRBD1 (6 bases). The CDR3 loop spans 15 amino acids. The V end was cut by 6 bases, the J end by 0 bases, with 11 bases between. Germline-derived CDR1 and CDR2 are MNHNY and SVGAGI (reference sequence). Here the CDR3 reads CASSPRTATNEKLFF. The CDR3 bases are TGTGCCAGCAGCCCTCGGACAGCAACTAATGAAAAACTGTTTTTT.